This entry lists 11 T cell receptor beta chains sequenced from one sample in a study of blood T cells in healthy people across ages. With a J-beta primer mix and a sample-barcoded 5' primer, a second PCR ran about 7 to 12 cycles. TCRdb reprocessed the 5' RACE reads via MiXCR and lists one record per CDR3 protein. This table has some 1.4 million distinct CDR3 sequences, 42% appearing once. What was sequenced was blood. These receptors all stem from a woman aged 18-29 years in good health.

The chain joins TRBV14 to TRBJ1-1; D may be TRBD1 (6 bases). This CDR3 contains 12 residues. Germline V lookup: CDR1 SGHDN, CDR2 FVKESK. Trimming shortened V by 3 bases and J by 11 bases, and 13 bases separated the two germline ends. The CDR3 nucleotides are TGTGCCAGCAGCCAGTGGCAGGGGAAGGCTTTCTTT. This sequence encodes CASSQWQGKAFF. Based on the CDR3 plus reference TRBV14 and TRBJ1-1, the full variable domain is EAGVTQFPSHSVIEKGQTVTLRCDPISGHDNLYWYRRVMGKEIKFLLHFVKESKQDESGMPNNRFLAERTGGTYSTLKVQPAELEDSGVYFCASSQWQGKAFFGQGTRLTVV.

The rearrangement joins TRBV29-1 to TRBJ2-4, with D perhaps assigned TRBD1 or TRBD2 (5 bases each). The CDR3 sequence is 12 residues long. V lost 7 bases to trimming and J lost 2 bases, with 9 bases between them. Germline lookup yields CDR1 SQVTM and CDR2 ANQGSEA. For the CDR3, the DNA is TGCAGCGGGGGGAATCCCAAAAACATTCAGTACTTC. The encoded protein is CSGGNPKNIQYF.

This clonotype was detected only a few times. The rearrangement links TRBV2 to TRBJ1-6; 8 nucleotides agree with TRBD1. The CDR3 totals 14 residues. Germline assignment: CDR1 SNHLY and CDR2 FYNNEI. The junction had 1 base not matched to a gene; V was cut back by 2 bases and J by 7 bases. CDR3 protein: CASSEYRGNSPLHF. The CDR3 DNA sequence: TGTGCCAGCAGTGAATACAGGGGGAATTCACCCCTCCACTTT.

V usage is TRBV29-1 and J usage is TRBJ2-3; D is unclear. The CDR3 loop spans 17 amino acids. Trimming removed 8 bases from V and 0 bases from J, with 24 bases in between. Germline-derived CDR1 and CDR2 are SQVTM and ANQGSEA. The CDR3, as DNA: TGCAGCCCCCTAGGGCTGGAAGAGGTTTCTAGCACAGATACGCAGTATTTT. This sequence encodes CSPLGLEEVSSTDTQYF.

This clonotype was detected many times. CDR3 DNA: TGTGCCAGCAGCTTAGACAGCCCGAACACTGAAGCTTTCTTT. It yields the protein CASSLDSPNTEAFF. The V and J genes are TRBV7-9 and TRBJ1-1; no definite D call. Trimming pared 1 base from V and 1 base from J, leaving 7 bases between. This CDR3 has 14 amino acids. The germline V gene has CDR1 SEHNR and CDR2 FQNEAQ (reference sequence).

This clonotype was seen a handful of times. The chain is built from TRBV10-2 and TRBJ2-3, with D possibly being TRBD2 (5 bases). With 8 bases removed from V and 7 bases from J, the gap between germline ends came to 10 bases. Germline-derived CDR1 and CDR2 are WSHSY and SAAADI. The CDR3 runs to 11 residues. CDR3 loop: CASGSRNTQYF. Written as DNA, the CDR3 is TGCGCCAGCGGGAGTAGAAATACGCAGTATTTT.

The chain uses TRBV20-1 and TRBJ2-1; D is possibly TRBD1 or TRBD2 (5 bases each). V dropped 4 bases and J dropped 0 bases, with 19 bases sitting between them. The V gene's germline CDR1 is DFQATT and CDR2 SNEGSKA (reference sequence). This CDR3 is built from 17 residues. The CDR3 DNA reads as TGCAGTGCTATGGGCTTGTACGGGGACGCCTCCTACAATGAGCAGTTCTTC. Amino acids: CSAMGLYGDASYNEQFF.

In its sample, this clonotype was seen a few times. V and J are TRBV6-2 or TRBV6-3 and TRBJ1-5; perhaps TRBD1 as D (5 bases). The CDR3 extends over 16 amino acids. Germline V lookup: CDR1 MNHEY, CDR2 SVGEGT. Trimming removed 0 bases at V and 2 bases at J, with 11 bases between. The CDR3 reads CASSYSPGGGNQPQHF. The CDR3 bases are TGTGCCAGCAGTTACTCGCCCGGAGGGGGCAATCAGCCCCAGCATTTT.

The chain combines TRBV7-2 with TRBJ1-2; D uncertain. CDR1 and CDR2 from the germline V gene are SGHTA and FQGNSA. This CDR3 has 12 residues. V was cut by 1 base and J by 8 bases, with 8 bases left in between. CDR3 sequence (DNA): TGTGCCAGCAGCTTAGGCAAAGGCGGCTACACCTTC. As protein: CASSLGKGGYTF.

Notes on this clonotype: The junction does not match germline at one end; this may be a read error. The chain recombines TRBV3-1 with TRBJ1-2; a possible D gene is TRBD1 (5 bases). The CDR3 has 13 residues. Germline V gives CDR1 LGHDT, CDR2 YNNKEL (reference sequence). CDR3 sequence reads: CASSQAGLYGYTF. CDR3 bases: TGTGCTAGCAGCCAAGCAGGGTTGTATGGCTACACCTTC.

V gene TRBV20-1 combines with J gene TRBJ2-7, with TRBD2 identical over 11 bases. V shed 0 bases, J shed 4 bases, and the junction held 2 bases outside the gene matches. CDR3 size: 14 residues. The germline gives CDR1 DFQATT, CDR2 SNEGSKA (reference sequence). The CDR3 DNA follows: TGCAGTGCTAGAGAGCTAGCGGGAGGTTACGAGCAGTACTTC. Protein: CSARELAGGYEQYF.